This T cell receptor beta chain was recorded in a study of blood T cell repertoires in COVID-19. The germline gives CDR1 LNHDA, CDR2 SQIVND (reference sequence). Trimming removed 8 bases from V and 4 bases from J, with 14 bases in between. The CDR3 has 13 amino acids. The authors' processing: Amplification with reference gene primers provided the estimates of nucleated cell counts. Libraries were prepared by immunoSEQ multiplex PCR; TCRdb keeps only in-frame clonotypes and omits some of them. V, J and clone size are taken as reported in that table, and D and trimming were inferred from the DNA itself. The repertoire includes some 400,000 clones, approximately 90% of them detected once, and around 1.1% sits in the top ten.

Sequencing was performed on PBMCs or T cells enriched from blood (not recorded which). The rearrangement uses TRBV19 and TRBJ1-2, with no clear D. This sequence originates from a young man who had recovered from COVID-19. Written as DNA, the CDR3 is TGTGCCAGTTCTGACGAGGGTGTCTATGGCTACACCTTC. Translated: CASSDEGVYGYTF.